Listed below are T cell receptor beta chains from one sample, sequenced in a study of shared clonotypes between healthy human individuals. Using immunoSEQ multiplex PCR, the repertoire was profiled, and TCRdb retains in-frame clones only, with some absent. The table has about 680,000 clones, approximately 90% seen once. The specimen was naive CD8+ T cells sorted from blood. The origin of the receptors is a man between 25 and 39 years old in good health. Both conserved end residues are part of each CDR3. The D gene is left open where the match is weak. Where a row states a size, it is once, few, many or the class of an expanded clone; other rows omit it.

d_gene	v_gene	j_gene	len	abundance	CDR3aa	CDR3nt
NA	TRBV19	TRBJ1-2	13	NA	CASSIMGNYGYTF	TGTGCCAGTAGTATAATGGGCAACTATGGCTACACCTTC
NA	TRBV2	TRBJ2-5	14	NA	CASSPPGEGVTQYF	TGTGCCAGCAGTCCCCCTGGGGAAGGGGTAACCCAGTACTTC
NA	TRBV4-1	TRBJ2-7	17	NA	CASSQEGGPGPLYEQYF	TGCGCCAGCAGCCAAGAAGGGGGGCCCGGTCCCTTATACGAGCAGTACTTC
TRBD2	TRBV19	TRBJ2-3	13	few	CASSRLATDTQYF	TGTGCCAGTAGTAGACTAGCCACAGATACGCAGTATTTT
NA	TRBV7-9	TRBJ2-2	16	NA	CASSLLGRVGTGELFF	TGTGCCAGCAGCTTACTTGGTCGAGTGGGCACCGGGGAGCTGTTTTTT
TRBD2	TRBV27	TRBJ2-3	17	NA	CASSPRRAGGPTDTQYF	TGTGCCAGCAGCCCGCGGAGGGCGGGAGGGCCCACAGATACGCAGTATTTT
NA	TRBV5-1	TRBJ2-1	20	NA	CASSFVAYEATLRRINEQFF	TGCGCCAGCAGCTTTGTTGCGTACGAGGCTACCTTACGGCGTATAAATGAGCAGTTCTTC
NA	TRBV27	TRBJ2-2	15	NA	CASSLQRANTGELFF	TGTGCCAGCAGTTTACAGCGAGCGAACACCGGGGAGCTGTTTTTT
TRBD1	TRBV11-2	TRBJ2-7	16	NA	CASSLSRTGGAYEQYF	TGTGCCAGCAGCTTATCACGGACAGGGGGGGCCTACGAGCAGTACTTC
NA	TRBV5-4	TRBJ2-5	14	NA	CASRRPGVRETQYF	TGTGCCAGCAGACGCCCGGGGGTTAGAGAGACCCAGTACTTC
NA	TRBV28	TRBJ2-1	15	NA	CASSPVLTAYNEQFF	TGTGCCAGCAGTCCCGTTTTAACCGCTTACAATGAGCAGTTCTTC
NA	TRBV13	TRBJ2-7	14	NA	CASSLGARIFEQYF	TGTGCCAGCAGCTTAGGCGCCAGGATTTTTGAGCAGTACTTC
TRBD1	TRBV7-8	TRBJ2-6	19	NA	CASSLGSGQASSGANVLTF	TGTGCCAGCAGCCTAGGTTCAGGACAGGCTAGCTCTGGGGCCAACGTCCTGACTTTC
NA	TRBV13	TRBJ1-1	14	NA	CASSPGHMNTEAFF	TGTGCCAGCAGCCCGGGACACATGAACACTGAAGCTTTCTTT
NA	TRBV27	TRBJ2-3	13	NA	CASRGRGADTQYF	TGTGCCAGCAGGGGAAGGGGTGCAGATACGCAGTATTTT
TRBD2	TRBV15	TRBJ2-1	14	NA	CATSLAGEYNEQFF	TGTGCCACCTCTCTAGCGGGAGAATACAATGAGCAGTTCTTC
TRBD2	TRBV2	TRBJ2-1	15	NA	CASNGPGTSTYEQFF	TGTGCCAGCAATGGGCCCGGGACTAGCACCTATGAGCAGTTCTTC
NA	TRBV11-2	TRBJ2-1	12	NA	CASSPDNNEQFF	TGTGCCAGCAGCCCGGACAACAATGAGCAGTTCTTC
NA	TRBV19	TRBJ2-7	15	once	CASSIVGSRSYEQYF	TGTGCCAGTAGTATCGTCGGGAGCAGGTCCTACGAGCAGTACTTC
NA	TRBV6-5	TRBJ2-7	13	NA	CASSYSMVDEQYF	TGTGCCAGCAGTTACTCGATGGTTGACGAGCAGTACTTC
TRBD1	TRBV14	TRBJ1-1	15	NA	CASSQGDRGNSEAFF	TGTGCCAGCAGCCAAGGGGACAGGGGGAACTCTGAAGCTTTCTTT
NA	TRBV6-5	TRBJ2-7	13	NA	CASSYTLGYEQYF	TGTGCCAGCAGTTACACCCTAGGTTACGAGCAGTACTTC
NA	TRBV11-3	TRBJ1-1	13	NA	CASSPGHLIEAFF	TGTGCCAGCAGCCCCGGACATCTCATTGAAGCTTTCTTT
NA	TRBV2	TRBJ2-7	14	NA	CAGRKRDTAYEQYF	TGTGCCGGGAGAAAGAGGGACACAGCCTACGAGCAGTACTTC
NA	TRBV27	TRBJ2-3	14	NA	CASFISTFTDTQYF	TGTGCCAGCTTTATCTCCACGTTCACAGATACGCAGTATTTT
TRBD1	TRBV2	TRBJ2-1	15	NA	CASRETGGSYNEQFF	TGTGCCAGCAGAGAGACAGGGGGGTCCTACAATGAGCAGTTCTTC
TRBD2	TRBV9	TRBJ2-3	15	once	CASSVGRGSVDTQYF	TGTGCCAGCAGCGTAGGTCGCGGGAGTGTCGATACGCAGTATTTT
NA	TRBV5-5	TRBJ2-7	16	NA	CASSLELASFYYEQYF	TGTGCCAGCAGCTTGGAGTTAGCTAGCTTCTACTACGAGCAGTACTTC
NA	TRBV7-8	TRBJ2-2	12	NA	CASSLPTGELFF	TGTGCCAGCAGTCTTCCCACCGGGGAGCTGTTTTTT
NA	TRBV14	TRBJ2-7	12	few	CASSQTGYEQYF	TGTGCCAGCAGCCAGACCGGCTACGAGCAGTACTTC
TRBD2	TRBV27	TRBJ2-2	13	few	CASSPSGPGELFF	TGTGCCAGCAGCCCTAGCGGGCCCGGGGAGCTGTTTTTT
NA	TRBV2	TRBJ1-1	11	few	CASDVGTEAFF	TGTGCCAGCGACGTGGGAACTGAAGCTTTCTTT
TRBD2	TRBV10-3	TRBJ2-5	14	NA	CAISETSGTKTQYF	TGTGCCATCAGTGAAACTAGCGGGACCAAGACCCAGTACTTC
TRBD2	TRBV4-2	TRBJ2-7	15	NA	CASSQRTSGSWEQYF	TGTGCCAGCAGCCAACGGACTAGCGGGAGTTGGGAGCAGTACTTC
TRBD2	TRBV27	TRBJ2-1	14	NA	CATSGTSGYNEQFF	TGTGCCACTTCCGGGACTAGCGGTTACAATGAGCAGTTCTTC
TRBD1	TRBV5-1	TRBJ2-7	15	NA	CASSFSGQGSYEQYF	TGCGCCAGCAGCTTTAGTGGACAGGGTTCCTACGAGCAGTACTTC
TRBD2	TRBV29-1	TRBJ2-7	15	NA	CSVEDNAGALYEQYF	TGCAGCGTTGAAGACAATGCGGGAGCGCTCTACGAGCAGTACTTC
NA	TRBV25-1	TRBJ1-1	12	NA	CASSELNTEAFF	TGTGCCAGCAGTGAACTGAACACTGAAGCTTTCTTT
NA	TRBV7-9	TRBJ2-3	15	NA	CASSFSETSTDTQYF	TGTGCCAGCAGCTTTAGCGAAACTAGCACAGATACGCAGTATTTT
NA	TRBV4-1	TRBJ2-2	14	NA	CASSGQKNTGELFF	TGCGCCAGCAGTGGACAGAAGAACACCGGGGAGCTGTTTTTT
NA	TRBV29-1	TRBJ1-1	13	NA	CSVEVGGRTEAFF	TGCAGCGTTGAAGTCGGGGGTCGCACTGAAGCTTTCTTT
NA	TRBV28	TRBJ1-5	14	NA	CASSRGLSNQPQHF	TGTGCCAGCAGTCGGGGGTTGAGCAATCAGCCCCAGCATTTT
NA	TRBV11-2	TRBJ1-2	17	NA	CASSQWVDLTSGDGYTF	TGTGCCAGCAGCCAATGGGTGGACTTGACCTCGGGGGATGGCTACACCTTC